Following are 19 T cell receptor beta chains from one sample sequenced in a study of CD8 T cells in ankylosing spondylitis (TCRdb year 2017). These receptors have no identified antigens. The library came from 5' RACE. For sequencing, an Illumina HiSeq 2500 was employed. The public reads were reanalyzed by TCRdb: fastp trimming at Q25, MiXCR alignment, in-frame beta chains only. Rows merge per CDR3 protein into single entries with the most common DNA and genes. Present in this sample are 450,000 to 550,000 distinct CDR3 sequences, about 5% of which were seen just once. Under 4.5% of the sample rests with the top ten. What the work shows at the level of the full study, not this receptor alone: Blood from ankylosing spondylitis patients appeared to be characterized by a TCR beta motif made up of several highly homologous amino acid variants.

Sequenced input: blood, either unsorted or a sorted T cell fraction (not recorded which). These receptor sequences come from a male donor with ankylosing spondylitis.

This clonotype was seen many times. The chain employs TRBV7-6 and TRBJ1-3; a possible D gene is TRBD1 (5 bases). Per germline, CDR1 SGHVS and CDR2 FNYEAQ. The CDR3 is 16 amino acids. Deletions cut 1 base from V and 5 bases from J, with 15 bases between. The CDR3 DNA reads as TGTGCCAGCAGCTTAGGATCCGGGACTTTTAGAAACACCATATATTTT. Amino acid sequence: CASSLGSGTFRNTIYF.

Many counts were recorded for this clonotype. The rearrangement joins TRBV24-1 to TRBJ2-2; 10 bases map to TRBD1. CDR1 is KGHDR, CDR2 SFDVKD, per germline. V lost 4 bases and J lost 5; bases outside the gene matches: 6. There are 16 residues in the CDR3. CDR3 loop: CATSDLTGGWTGELFF. The CDR3 DNA reads TGTGCCACCAGTGACTTGACAGGGGGCTGGACCGGGGAGCTGTTTTTT.

This clonotype was observed at least ten times. J is TRBJ2-5 and V is TRBV4-2; 11 bases are a match to TRBD1. J gave up 4 bases and V 4 bases, and 5 bases lay outside the gene matches. CDR1 is LGHNA and CDR2 is YNFKEQ in the germline V gene. The CDR3 has 15 amino acids. The CDR3 sequence: CASSPGQGAGETQYF. The CDR3 DNA reads TGTGCCAGCAGCCCTGGACAGGGGGCAGGAGAGACCCAGTACTTC.

This clonotype was found many times. This chain uses TRBV4-2 with TRBJ2-5; tentative D call: TRBD1 (6 bases). V lost 1 base and J lost 3, with 9 bases in between. This CDR3 has 14 amino acids. Germline values: CDR1 LGHNA, CDR2 YNFKEQ. The CDR3 reads CASSQVHREETQYF. In DNA form, the CDR3 reads TGTGCCAGCAGCCAAGTACACAGGGAAGAGACCCAGTACTTC.

This clonotype showed up many times. The rearrangement joins TRBV12-3 or TRBV12-4 to TRBJ2-1, with D perhaps TRBD1 or TRBD2 (7 bases each). The CDR3 is 13 residues long. The V end was cut by 6 bases, the J end by 9 bases, with 15 bases between. The CDR3 sequence is CASRNTGEGEQFF. CDR3 nucleotides: TGTGCCAGCAGAAATACAGGGGAGGGTGAGCAGTTCTTC.

At least ten counts were recorded for this clonotype. The chain joins TRBV5-1 to TRBJ1-6; weak D call: TRBD1 (6 bases). There are 13 residues in the CDR3. Deletions cut 5 bases from V and 8 bases from J, with 11 bases between. The V gene's germline CDR1 is SGHRS and CDR2 YFSETQ. For the CDR3, the DNA is TGCGCCAGCAGGAACGCAGGGGATTCACCCCTCCACTTT. Translating gives CASRNAGDSPLHF.

This clonotype was seen at least ten times. The chain carries TRBV28 and TRBJ2-5; D possibly corresponds to TRBD2 (5 bases). Germline V lookup: CDR1 MDHEN, CDR2 SYDVKM. The CDR3 has 13 residues. Trimming left V 1 base short and J 6 bases short, with 9 bases between. The CDR3 DNA is TGTGCCAGCAGTTTATCTAGCACAAAGACCCAGTACTTC. It codes for CASSLSSTKTQYF.

This clonotype has at least ten counts. The chain has TRBV5-6 and TRBJ1-5, with 9 bases lining up with TRBD1. Germline-derived CDR1 and CDR2 are SGHDT and YYEEEE. Trimming took 4 bases from V and 6 from J; bases not matched to a gene: 8. The CDR3 runs to 15 residues. For the CDR3, the DNA is TGTGCCAGCAGCAAGGACAGGGGTTACGGTCAGCCCCAGCATTTT. It codes for CASSKDRGYGQPQHF.

This clonotype came up many times. The chain carries TRBV20-1 and TRBJ2-7; 11 bases line up with TRBD2. This CDR3 contains 14 residues. Losses at the gene ends were 3 bases for V and 4 bases for J; bases not matched to a gene: 5. Germline values: CDR1 DFQATT, CDR2 SNEGSKA (reference sequence). The CDR3 here is CSARSTSGRYEQYF. In nucleotides, the CDR3 is TGCAGTGCTAGGAGTACTAGCGGGAGATACGAGCAGTACTTC.

Only a few counts were recorded for this clonotype. This chain connects TRBV7-9 to TRBJ2-7, with D uncertain. The CDR3 contains 14 residues. Germline V gene data show CDR1 as SEHNR and CDR2 as FQNEAQ (reference sequence). V was clipped by 5 bases and J by 0 bases, with 11 bases between them. The CDR3, as DNA: TGTGCCAGCAGCCCCGGTCCGAGCTCCTACGAGCAGTACTTC. Its translation is CASSPGPSSYEQYF.

This clonotype was seen at least ten times. The chain uses TRBV4-2 and TRBJ2-7, with TRBD2 matching over 9 bases. This CDR3 region has 16 residues. Germline values: CDR1 LGHNA, CDR2 YNFKEQ. V lost 3 bases and J lost 2; bases outside the gene matches: 8. The CDR3 loop is CASSHLAGENPYEQYF. Here the CDR3 DNA reads TGTGCCAGCAGCCATTTAGCGGGGGAGAACCCCTACGAGCAGTACTTC.

This clonotype was observed a handful of times. The chain is built from TRBV11-3 and TRBJ2-2; no definite D call. CDR1 and CDR2 (germline): SGHNT, YENEEA. V lost 3 bases to trimming and J lost 5 bases, with 7 bases between them. The CDR3 contains 13 residues. The CDR3 reads CASSFDGTGELFF. The CDR3 nucleotides are TGTGCCAGCAGCTTTGATGGGACCGGGGAGCTGTTTTTT.

The table lists this clonotype with many counts. The chain links TRBV9 to TRBJ2-7; 8 nucleotides match TRBD1. The CDR3 runs 13 residues. V was clipped by 2 bases and J by 7 bases; unmatched bases: 5. Germline V gene sequence: CDR1 SGDLS, CDR2 YYNGEE. As DNA, the CDR3 is TGTGCCAGCAGCGTGCAGGGGGCGGGGGAGCAGTACTTC. Translating gives CASSVQGAGEQYF.

This clonotype was counted many times. This rearrangement joins TRBV7-2 to TRBJ1-1, with a possible D match to TRBD1 (5 bases). The germline V gene encodes CDR1 SGHTA and CDR2 FQGNSA. V dropped 5 bases and J dropped 3 bases, with 13 bases sitting between them. The CDR3 totals 14 residues. The CDR3 spells CASSPTASYTEAFF. The DNA of the CDR3 is TGTGCCAGCAGCCCGACAGCTTCATACACTGAAGCTTTCTTT. Looking up the rest from reference TRBV7-2 and TRBJ1-1 gives the full variable domain: GAGVSQSPSNKVTEKGKDVELRCDPISGHTALYWYRQSLGQGLEFLIYFQGNSAPDKSGLPSDRFSAERTGGSVSTLTIQRTQQEDSAVYLCASSPTASYTEAFFGQGTRLTVV.

Points on this clonotype: Given a much more abundant clone one base away, this may be a read error. The chain is built from TRBV4-2 and TRBJ2-7; no firm D call. Germline V CDR1 and CDR2: LGHNA, YNFKEQ. This CDR3 has 15 amino acids. The CDR3 loop reads CANSQEAHRYYEQYF. In DNA, the CDR3 is TGTGCCAACAGCCAAGAGGCACACCGGTACTACGAGCAGTACTTC.

The table lists this clonotype with many counts. The chain combines TRBV15 with TRBJ1-3; maybe TRBD1 (5 bases). Trimming shortened V by 0 bases and J by 0 bases, and 9 bases separated the two germline ends. The germline V gene has CDR1 LNHNV and CDR2 YYDKDF (reference sequence). This CDR3 has 16 residues. CDR3 loop: CATSRDPGNSGNTIYF. CDR3 DNA: TGTGCCACCAGCAGAGATCCAGGGAACTCTGGAAACACCATATATTTT.

This clonotype has a count of ten or more. The chain combines TRBV28 with TRBJ1-2; D remains unclear. V lost 6 bases and J lost 5, with 10 bases in between. CDR1 MDHEN and CDR2 SYDVKM come from the germline V gene. The CDR3 has 12 amino acids. In DNA, the CDR3 is TGTGCCAGCAGCCCCGTGCTTTATGGCTACACCTTC. Translating gives CASSPVLYGYTF.

The CDR3 sequence is CASSPFGGPYEQYF. CDR3 coding DNA: TGTGCCAGCAGCCCGTTCGGGGGGCCCTACGAGCAGTACTTC. The chain employs TRBV7-2 and TRBJ2-7, with D possibly being TRBD2 (7 bases). CDR3 length: 14 amino acids. Trimming left V 5 bases short and J 2 bases short, with 13 bases between. CDR1 and CDR2 from the germline V gene are SGHTA and FQGNSA.

This clonotype was recorded at least ten times. V is TRBV7-2 and J is TRBJ2-5; D ambiguous. V lost 5 bases and J 4 bases, leaving 8 bases between the germline ends. The CDR3 covers 12 residues. The V gene's germline CDR1 is SGHTA and CDR2 FQGNSA. In DNA, the CDR3 is TGTGCCAGCAGCCCTCCCTCAGAGACCCAGTACTTC. It codes for CASSPPSETQYF.